This TCR beta chain was captured by sequencing in a study of cytomegalovirus exposure and HLA in healthy donors. Study conclusions and caveats: Being productive about 87% or about 30% of the time was typical of most TCR beta V segments in an earlier analysis. Researchers reported in a later analysis that a missense DCLRE1C variant was tied to TCR beta V- and J-gene trimming.

Researchers ran the PCR with 60 Vbeta and 13 Jbeta primers. Authors' processing steps: Counted up in a later analysis, unique TCR beta chains came to 65 million to 80 million, with around 11 million shared. The table came from immunoSEQ multiplex PCR; TCRdb's copy has only in-frame clones and leaves some out. The D gene and trimming were derived from the DNA, and the V and J assignments and clone size from that table. The data contain about 210,000 clones, 80% to 90% of them singletons. The CDR3 length is 13 residues. The ends were cut back, 5 bases at V and 8 bases at J, with 13 bases in the middle. CDR1 is MNHNS, CDR2 SASEGT, per germline. Remarks on this clone: The antigen is not known.

The chain recombines TRBV6-1 with TRBJ2-4; tentatively, D is TRBD1 (5 bases). The clonotype originates from a man younger than 45 in good health and CMV-seronegative. Material for sequencing was PBMCs. Here the CDR3 reads CASSSDSVDIQYF. Here the CDR3 DNA reads TGTGCCAGCAGTAGTGACAGTGTCGACATTCAGTACTTC.